This T cell receptor (beta chain) was retrieved from a study of siplizumab effects on memory and regulatory T cells. Regarding the study as a whole: Proliferating siplizumab-culture Tregs lacked confirmation of suppressive function. Both greater diversity than memory cells and a major contribution to the alloresponse seemed to characterize naive T cells.

Assay: immunoSEQ multiplex PCR; the TCRdb copy retains only in-frame clones and omits some. The table lists more than 85,000 clones, more than 90% of them singletons. On this clone itself: Its antigen remains unidentified.

The sequence was obtained from a human donor in good health. Some clones in this sample may be carry-over from other donors' samples. Sequenced sample: CD4+ T cells sorted from blood.

For the CDR3, the DNA is TGTGCCAGCTCACGGACAGGGGAACACCAAGAGACCCAGTACTTC. It codes for CASSRTGEHQETQYF. This rearrangement joins TRBV18 to TRBJ2-5; 9 positions agree with TRBD1. The CDR3 sequence is 15 residues long. Germline assignment: CDR1 KGHSH and CDR2 LQKENI. The junction had 3 bases not matched to a gene; V was cut back by 4 bases and J by 0 bases.